Listed below are T cell receptor beta chains from one sample, sequenced in a study of beta chain features in type 1 diabetes. Clones were sequenced by immunoSEQ multiplex PCR, and TCRdb holds only the in-frame ones, with some missing. The table records about 240,000 clones, around 14% of them present only once. The sample was naive CD4+ T cells from blood. These receptors were obtained from a man between 25 and 39 years old with type 1 diabetes. Both conserved end residues are part of each CDR3. D genes are given only for firm matches. Some rows mark clone size as missing; the rest say once, few, many or name a class of expanded clone.

clone_size j_call d_call v_call cdr3_nt cdr3_aa
few TRBJ2-3 NA TRBV7-9 TGTGCCAGCAGCTTATGGTTACCTTCAGGGGCAGATACGCAGTATTTT CASSLWLPSGADTQYF
few TRBJ2-3 TRBD2 TRBV4-2 TGTGCCAGCAGCCTTGAGACTAGCGGGAGGTCTAGCACAGATACGCAGTATTTT CASSLETSGRSSTDTQYF
NA TRBJ1-5 TRBD1 TRBV10-2 TGCGCCAGCAGTGAGGACAGGGGGCTTCCCCAGCATTTT CASSEDRGLPQHF
NA TRBJ2-4 NA TRBV12-5 TGTGCTAGTGGCCCCGGACAGTTCAAAAACATTCAGTACTTC CASGPGQFKNIQYF
NA TRBJ2-5 TRBD2 TRBV5-8 TGTGCCAGCAGCTCCGGGGGGAAGAACCAAGAGACCCAGTACTTC CASSSGGKNQETQYF
NA TRBJ2-7 NA TRBV5-6 TGTGCCAGCAGCGTGACTCGGTGGTTCGCCTACGAGCAGTACTTC CASSVTRWFAYEQYF
NA TRBJ1-6 TRBD1 TRBV30 TGTGCCTGGAGTCCAGGGGGTTCACCCCTCCACTTT CAWSPGGSPLHF
few TRBJ1-2 NA TRBV5-1 TGCGCCAGCAGCTTCGGGGGGGTCGATGGCTACACCTTC CASSFGGVDGYTF
few TRBJ1-1 TRBD1 TRBV23-1 TGCGCCAGCCAGTACCGGGACAGCGTTGACACTGAAGCTTTCTTT CASQYRDSVDTEAFF
few TRBJ2-7 NA TRBV30 TGTGCCTGGAGTTCACAGCTCTCCTACGAGCAGTACTTC CAWSSQLSYEQYF
NA TRBJ1-1 NA TRBV6-1 TGTGCCAGCAACCAGGGCGGAACTGAAGCTTTCTTT CASNQGGTEAFF
few TRBJ1-1 TRBD1 TRBV7-9 TGTGCCAGCAGCTTAACAGGGGACACTGAAGCTTTCTTT CASSLTGDTEAFF
NA TRBJ2-7 NA TRBV6-5 TGTGCCAGCAGTTTGAGGGAGGTAATAGAGCAGTACTTC CASSLREVIEQYF
few TRBJ1-2 TRBD1 TRBV30 TGTGCCTGGAGTGCGGGACAGGTTTCCTATAACTATGGCTACACCTTC CAWSAGQVSYNYGYTF
few TRBJ1-2 NA TRBV6-1 TGTGCCAGCAGTGAGGTCCGGCAGCGATATGGCTACACCTTC CASSEVRQRYGYTF
NA TRBJ2-7 NA TRBV5-1 TGCGCCAGCAGCCGGGACATCAACGAGCAGTACTTC CASSRDINEQYF
few TRBJ2-1 TRBD1 TRBV4-2 TGTGCCAGCAGCTGGGGGACAGAGGACCAGTTCTTC CASSWGTEDQFF
NA TRBJ2-1 NA TRBV11-2 TGTGCCAGCAGCTCCCTAGAGGGCCCCTACAATGAGCAGTTCTTC CASSSLEGPYNEQFF
NA TRBJ1-1 TRBD1 TRBV6-5 TGTGCCAGCAGTTACACTGGACAGGGGAGAGTCACTGAAGCTTTCTTT CASSYTGQGRVTEAFF
few TRBJ2-5 TRBD2 TRBV4-1 TGCGCCAGCAGCCAAGATCTAGCGGGGATCCAAGAGACCCAGTACTTC CASSQDLAGIQETQYF
NA TRBJ1-1 NA TRBV5-1 TGCGCCAGCAGCCTCCGGGACACCGGGAGGACTGAAGCTTTCTTT CASSLRDTGRTEAFF
NA TRBJ2-5 NA TRBV5-1 TGCGCCAGCAGCGGGAGCGGTTCCCAGACCCAGTACTTC CASSGSGSQTQYF
NA TRBJ1-2 NA TRBV5-1 TGCGCCAGCAGCTTGGCCGGGTATGGCTACACCTTC CASSLAGYGYTF
NA TRBJ2-2 NA TRBV7-9 TGTGCCAGCAGCACCCGGAGGGGCATCGGCACCGGGGAGCTGTTTTTT CASSTRRGIGTGELFF
few TRBJ2-7 TRBD1 TRBV18 TGTGCCAGCTCCCCTATTCCGGGACAGACCTCCTACGAGCAGTACTTC CASSPIPGQTSYEQYF
NA TRBJ1-5 TRBD1 TRBV15 TGTGCCACCAGCCCTGACAGGGTCAATCAGCCCCAGCATTTT CATSPDRVNQPQHF
NA TRBJ2-2 TRBD1 TRBV29-1 TGCAGCGGTGGACAGGTCGGCGGGGAGCTGTTTTTT CSGGQVGGELFF
few TRBJ2-3 NA TRBV7-2 TGTGCCAGCAGCTTCTACACAGATACGCAGTATTTT CASSFYTDTQYF
NA TRBJ1-5 NA TRBV5-1 TGCGCCAGCAGCTTGGTCGGCGGGAATCAGCCCCAGCATTTT CASSLVGGNQPQHF
NA TRBJ1-1 NA TRBV19 TGTGCCAGTAGTATTTCGCCGGGCACTGAAGCTTTCTTT CASSISPGTEAFF
NA TRBJ1-2 NA TRBV15 TGTGCCACCAGCAGAGACACGGCAGGGATCGATGGCTACACCTTC CATSRDTAGIDGYTF
NA TRBJ1-6 TRBD1 TRBV27 TGTGCCAGCAGTTGGGACAGGAAAGATTCACCCCTCCACTTT CASSWDRKDSPLHF
few TRBJ2-1 TRBD1 TRBV28 TGTGCCAGCAGTTTAGGGGGACAGGGGGCGCTCAATGAGCAGTTCTTC CASSLGGQGALNEQFF
NA TRBJ2-1 TRBD2 TRBV15 TGTGCCACCAGCAGAGACGGACTAGGCAACGACAATGAGCAGTTCTTC CATSRDGLGNDNEQFF
few TRBJ2-1 TRBD2 TRBV6-1 TGTGCCAGCAGTGAAGTGGGACTAGCTCTAAATGAGCAGTTCTTC CASSEVGLALNEQFF
NA TRBJ1-2 NA TRBV6-1 TGTGCCAGCAGTGAGTTGGAGAGAAACGCGAACACCTTC CASSELERNANTF
NA TRBJ2-3 TRBD2 TRBV2 TGTGCCAGCACGGCGGGGGCAGATACGCAGTATTTT CASTAGADTQYF
few TRBJ1-2 TRBD1 TRBV30 TGTGCCTGGAGTGGACAGGGGGTTGCCTATGGCTACACCTTC CAWSGQGVAYGYTF
NA TRBJ2-5 TRBD2 TRBV5-1 TGCGCCAGCAGCTTGGAACTAGCGGAGGAAGAGACCCAGTACTTC CASSLELAEEETQYF
few TRBJ2-4 NA TRBV15 TGTGCCACCAGCAGAGACAGGCAGGGGGGAAACATTCAGTACTTC CATSRDRQGGNIQYF
few TRBJ2-3 NA TRBV10-3 TGTGCCATCAGTGAATATAGCACAGATACGCAGTATTTT CAISEYSTDTQYF
NA TRBJ2-3 TRBD1 TRBV25-1 TGTGCCAGCAGTCCACGGACAGGGACAGATACGCAGTATTTT CASSPRTGTDTQYF
few TRBJ1-4 NA TRBV7-9 TGTGCCAGCAGCTCCGACAGTGAAAAACTGTTTTTT CASSSDSEKLFF
few TRBJ2-1 TRBD2 TRBV6-1 TGTGCCAGCAGTGCTACTAGCGGGGGGGCGGGTGAGCAGTTCTTC CASSATSGGAGEQFF
NA TRBJ2-1 TRBD1 TRBV7-2 TGTGCCAGCAATACACAGGGGCCCTACAATGAGCAGTTCTTC CASNTQGPYNEQFF
few TRBJ2-6 NA TRBV5-1 TGCGCCAGCAGCTCCGCCCGAGAGGCCAACGTCCTGACTTTC CASSSAREANVLTF
few TRBJ1-1 NA TRBV30 TGTGCCTGGAGTGGCAGGCTAACTGAAGCTTTCTTT CAWSGRLTEAFF